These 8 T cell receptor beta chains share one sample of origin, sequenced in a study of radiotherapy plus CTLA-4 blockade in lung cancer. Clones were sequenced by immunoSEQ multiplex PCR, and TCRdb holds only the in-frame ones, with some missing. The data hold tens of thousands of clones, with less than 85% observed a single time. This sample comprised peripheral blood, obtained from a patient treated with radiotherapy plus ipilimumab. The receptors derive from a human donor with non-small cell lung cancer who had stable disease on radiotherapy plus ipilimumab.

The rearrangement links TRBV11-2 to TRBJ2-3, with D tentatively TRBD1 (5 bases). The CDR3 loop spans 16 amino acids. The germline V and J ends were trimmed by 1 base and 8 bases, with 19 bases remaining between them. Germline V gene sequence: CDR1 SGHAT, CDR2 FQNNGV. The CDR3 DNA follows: TGTGCCAGCAGCTTAGGTGGGTGGGGCGGTCAGGGTACGCAGTATTTT. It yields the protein CASSLGGWGGQGTQYF.

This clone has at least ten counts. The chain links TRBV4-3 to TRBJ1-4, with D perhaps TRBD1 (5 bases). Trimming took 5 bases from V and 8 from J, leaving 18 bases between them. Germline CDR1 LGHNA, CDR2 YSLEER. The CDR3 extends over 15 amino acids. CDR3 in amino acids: CASSSLRDSREKLFF. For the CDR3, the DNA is TGCGCCAGCAGCTCCCTCCGAGACAGCCGCGAAAAACTGTTTTTT.

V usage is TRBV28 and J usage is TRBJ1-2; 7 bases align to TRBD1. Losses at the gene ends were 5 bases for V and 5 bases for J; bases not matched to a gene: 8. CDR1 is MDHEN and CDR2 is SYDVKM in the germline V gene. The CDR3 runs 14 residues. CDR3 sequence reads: CASSPWDSVYGYTF. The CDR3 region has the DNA TGTGCCAGCAGTCCCTGGGACAGCGTTTATGGCTACACCTTC.

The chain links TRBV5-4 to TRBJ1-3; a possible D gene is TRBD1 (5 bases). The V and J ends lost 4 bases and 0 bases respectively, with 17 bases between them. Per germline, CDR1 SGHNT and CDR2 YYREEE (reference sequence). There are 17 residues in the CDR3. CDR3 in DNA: TGTGCCAGCAGCCCGAGACCCAGTCAGGGCTCTGGAAACACCATATATTTT. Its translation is CASSPRPSQGSGNTIYF.

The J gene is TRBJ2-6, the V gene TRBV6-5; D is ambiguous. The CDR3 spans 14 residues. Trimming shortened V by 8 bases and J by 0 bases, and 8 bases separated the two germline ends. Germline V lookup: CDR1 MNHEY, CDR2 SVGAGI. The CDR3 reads CASRTASGANVLTF. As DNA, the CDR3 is TGTGCCAGCCGGACGGCCTCTGGGGCCAACGTCCTGACTTTC.

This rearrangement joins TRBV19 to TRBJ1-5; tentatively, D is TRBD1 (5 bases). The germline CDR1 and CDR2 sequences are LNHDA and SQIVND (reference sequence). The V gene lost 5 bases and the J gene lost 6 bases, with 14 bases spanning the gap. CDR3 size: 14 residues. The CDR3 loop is CASSPLGGGQPQHF. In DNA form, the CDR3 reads TGTGCCAGTAGTCCCTTGGGGGGGGGTCAGCCCCAGCATTTT.

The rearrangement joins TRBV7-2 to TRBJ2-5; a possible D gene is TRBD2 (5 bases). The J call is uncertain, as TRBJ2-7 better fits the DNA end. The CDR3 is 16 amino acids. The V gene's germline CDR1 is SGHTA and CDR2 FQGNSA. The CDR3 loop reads CASSPPGTPYSYEQYF. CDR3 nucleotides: TGTGCCAGCAGCCCCCCGGGAACACCTTACTCCTACGAGCAGTACTTC.

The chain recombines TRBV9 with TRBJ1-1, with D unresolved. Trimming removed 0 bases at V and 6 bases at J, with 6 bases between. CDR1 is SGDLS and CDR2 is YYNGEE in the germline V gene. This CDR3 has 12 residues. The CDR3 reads CASSVDGAEAFF. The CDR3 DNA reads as TGTGCCAGCAGCGTAGACGGGGCTGAAGCTTTCTTT.